A single sample gave rise to the 17 T cell receptor beta chains below, sequenced in a study of regulatory T cells in long-lasting Graves disease. Libraries of TCR beta came from iRepertoire HTBI primers plus Arm-PCR of CDR3 regions. From the multiplex PCR reads, TCRdb called clonotypes with MiXCR, one entry per CDR3 protein. The table has over 250,000 distinct CDR3 sequences, 20% to 25% seen once. Time point reported: persistent/refractory GD, antithyroid drugs over 5 years with positive TRAb. PBMC RNA was the source of the TCR library. Specimen: peripheral blood mononuclear cells (PBMCs), collected when the disease was refractory, from a patient treated with antithyroid drugs. The receptors shown here come from a female donor with Graves disease.

This clonotype was recorded many times. This rearrangement joins TRBV11-1 to TRBJ2-2; TRBD1 aligns across 8 bases. This CDR3 region has 15 residues. Germline CDR1 SGHAT, CDR2 FQDESV (reference sequence). The V gene end was trimmed by 5 bases and the J gene end by 6 bases; junction bases not matched to a gene: 8. CDR3 protein: CASSTGQGKPGELFF. CDR3 nucleotide sequence: TGTGCCAGCAGCACTGGACAGGGTAAACCCGGGGAGCTGTTTTTT.

As to this clonotype: A junction end diverges from the germline sequence, so it may reflect a read error. The chain combines TRBV7-2 with TRBJ1-1; D gene ambiguous. CDR1 and CDR2 (germline): SGHTA, FQGNSA. CDR3 size: 14 residues. The CDR3 DNA reads TGTGCCAGCAGCTTAACCGCACAGAACGCTGAAGCTTTCTTT. It encodes CASSLTAQNAEAFF.

This clonotype came up many times. The rearrangement joins TRBV20-1 to TRBJ2-7; possibly TRBD1 for D (5 bases). The CDR3 is 15 amino acids. Germline lookup yields CDR1 DFQATT and CDR2 SNEGSKA (reference sequence). The V end lost 0 bases, the J end lost 2 bases, and 14 bases lay between the germline ends. CDR3 sequence reads: CSARETTGPTYEQYF. The DNA for the CDR3 is TGCAGTGCTAGAGAAACAACAGGACCTACCTACGAGCAGTACTTC.

This clonotype appeared many times. The gene calls are TRBV20-1 and TRBJ1-5, with D possibly TRBD1 on 5 matching bases. Germline values: CDR1 DFQATT, CDR2 SNEGSKA (reference sequence). CDR3 length: 15 residues. The V end lost 3 bases, the J end lost 3 bases, and 15 bases lay between the germline ends. CDR3 DNA: TGCAGTGCTAGGGTCAATGGGGCCGACAATCAGCCCCAGCATTTT. This translates into CSARVNGADNQPQHF.

This clonotype appeared a few times. The CDR3 is CASRHSGRENIQYF. DNA for the CDR3: TGTGCCAGCAGACATAGCGGGAGGGAAAACATTCAGTACTTC. V usage is TRBV6-2 or TRBV6-3 and J usage is TRBJ2-4; 11 nucleotides align to TRBD2. Germline CDR1 reads MNHEY; CDR2 reads SVGEGT. V shed 6 bases and J 5 bases; nucleotides not matched to a gene: 3. This CDR3 region has 14 residues.

This clonotype was observed many times. The rearrangement joins TRBV28 to TRBJ1-2, with 9 bases fitting TRBD1. The junction had 15 bases not matched to a gene; V was cut back by 6 bases and J by 4 bases. The CDR3 covers 17 residues. The germline gives CDR1 MDHEN, CDR2 SYDVKM. CDR3 in amino acids: CASSTPGQGPGGYGYTF. The CDR3 region has the DNA TGTGCCAGCAGCACTCCGGGACAGGGACCCGGGGGCTATGGCTACACCTTC.

This clonotype has a count of ten or more. V and J are TRBV6-1 and TRBJ2-5; D might be TRBD1 or TRBD2, each matching 5 bases. The CDR3 length is 13 residues. V was pared by 7 bases and J by 3 bases, with 12 bases between. Per the germline V gene, CDR1 is MNHNS and CDR2 is SASEGT. CDR3 loop: CASTRDVEETQYF. For the CDR3, the DNA is TGTGCCAGCACCAGGGACGTCGAAGAGACCCAGTACTTC.

Concerning this clonotype: A far larger clone is one nucleotide away, so this likely arose from a read error. Here the CDR3 reads CATTSETGVYEQYF. CDR3 DNA sequence: TGTGCCACCACCTCCGAGACAGGGGTCTACGAGCAGTACTTC. The rearrangement joins TRBV7-2 to TRBJ2-7; 8 bases are a match to TRBD1. After removal of 10 bases from V and 3 bases from J, the junction contained 11 bases not matched to a gene. CDR1 is SGHTA, CDR2 FQGNSA, per germline. This CDR3 contains 14 residues.

This clonotype was counted ten times or more. The V call is TRBV6-1, the J call TRBJ2-5; 8 bases align to TRBD1. CDR3 length: 14 amino acids. CDR1 is MNHNS, CDR2 SASEGT, per germline. V was pared by 6 bases and J by 4 bases, with 7 bases of the junction left unmatched. The CDR3 protein is CASRDRGGRETQYF. DNA of the CDR3: TGTGCCAGCAGAGACAGGGGCGGGCGAGAGACCCAGTACTTC.

This clonotype was observed at least ten times. This chain joins TRBV11-2 and TRBJ1-2, with TRBD1 identical over 7 bases. This CDR3 is built from 17 residues. Germline CDR1 is SGHAT and CDR2 is FQNNGV. The J segment lost 5 bases and the V segment lost 6 bases, leaving 18 bases of the junction unmatched. CDR3 nucleotide sequence: TGTGCCAGCAGTTCAATTAGAGGGGGCAGGGGGTATTATGGCTACACCTTC. Protein product: CASSSIRGGRGYYGYTF.

This clonotype was recorded at least ten times. The CDR3 DNA sequence: TGTGCCAGCAGTGTGTTTCTAGCCACCATAGCCCAGTACTTC. Amino acids: CASSVFLATIAQYF. This chain links TRBV2 with TRBJ2-5; weak D call: TRBD2 (5 bases). Germline V gene data show CDR1 as SNHLY and CDR2 as FYNNEI. The CDR3 has 14 residues. The germline V and J ends were trimmed by 4 bases and 9 bases, with 18 bases remaining between them.

This clonotype has a handful of counts. The rearrangement links TRBV5-1 to TRBJ1-2; no clear D. V dropped 1 base and J dropped 3 bases, with 10 bases sitting between them. The CDR3 contains 14 residues. Germline V gene sequence: CDR1 SGHRS, CDR2 YFSETQ. The CDR3, as DNA: TGCGCCAGCAGCTTGAACAACGCAGACTATGGCTACACCTTC. Translation gives CASSLNNADYGYTF.

This clonotype has just a few counts. The V call is TRBV28, the J call TRBJ2-7, with D possibly called TRBD1 or TRBD2 (5 bases each). V was pared by 6 bases and J by 3 bases, with 12 bases between. The CDR3 has 13 amino acids. The germline gives CDR1 MDHEN, CDR2 SYDVKM. CDR3 nucleotide sequence: TGTGCCAGCAGGGGGGACCTAATCTACGAGCAGTACTTC. Amino acids: CASRGDLIYEQYF.

The V call is TRBV6-2 or TRBV6-3, the J call TRBJ2-7; 7 bases fit TRBD2. CDR3 length: 14 residues. Germline V gene lookup returns CDR1 MNHEY and CDR2 SVGEGT. V dropped 5 bases and J dropped 2; count of bases not matched to a gene: 6. DNA for the CDR3: TGTGCCAGCAGTGGGAGGGGAGGAACCTACGAGCAGTACTTC. It translates to CASSGRGGTYEQYF.

This clonotype was counted ten times or more. This chain joins TRBV28 and TRBJ2-7; 7 bases fit TRBD2. Germline-derived CDR1 and CDR2 are MDHEN and SYDVKM. The V and J ends lost 6 bases and 4 bases, in that order; junction bases with no gene match: 15. This CDR3 has 16 residues. This CDR3 is CASSLTLGEGVYEQYF. For the CDR3, the DNA is TGTGCCAGCAGCCTTACTTTGGGGGAGGGAGTGTACGAGCAGTACTTC.

This clonotype was detected ten times or more. The chain couples TRBV29-1 to TRBJ1-1, with 8 bases that match TRBD1. This CDR3 has 12 amino acids. V was pared by 6 bases and J by 4 bases, with 4 bases of the junction left unmatched. Per the germline V gene, CDR1 is SQVTM and CDR2 is ANQGSEA. This CDR3 reads CSVGQVSTEAFF. CDR3 DNA sequence: TGCAGCGTGGGACAGGTGAGCACTGAAGCTTTCTTT.

Notes on this clonotype: Being one base from a much bigger clone, this may be a read error. The rearrangement links TRBV28 to TRBJ1-6, with a weak D call TRBD1 (6 bases). The CDR3 consists of 13 residues. Trimming removed 8 bases from V and 10 bases from J, with 15 bases in between. Germline CDR1 and CDR2: MDHEN and SYDVKM. DNA for the CDR3: TGTGCCAGCGGCGACACAGGGCACTCACCCCTCCACTTT. The encoded protein is CASGDTGHSPLHF.